The present entry profiles one T cell receptor (beta chain) with its context. Its cognate antigen is unknown. In germline, CDR1 is SNHLY, CDR2 FYNNEI. Trimming took 3 bases from V and 8 from J; bases not matched to a gene: 15. The CDR3 covers 17 residues. This specimen belongs to a study of shared clonotypes between healthy human individuals. TCRdb's copy holds only in-frame clones and misses some; the assay was immunoSEQ multiplex PCR. The sample has approximately 620,000 clones, almost 97% seen once. Study observations and caveats: Clonotype sharing among donors was thought likely to change with sequencing depth.

The sample taken for sequencing was naive CD4+ T cells sorted from blood. Subset denoted: CD45RA+ positively selected. The chain carries TRBV2 and TRBJ2-2, with 7 nucleotides matching TRBD2. The TCR sequence derives from a woman younger than 45 in good health. The CDR3: CASSEFIASGASGELFF. The CDR3 nucleotides read TGTGCCAGCAGTGAGTTTATCGCTAGCGGAGCTTCGGGGGAGCTGTTTTTT.